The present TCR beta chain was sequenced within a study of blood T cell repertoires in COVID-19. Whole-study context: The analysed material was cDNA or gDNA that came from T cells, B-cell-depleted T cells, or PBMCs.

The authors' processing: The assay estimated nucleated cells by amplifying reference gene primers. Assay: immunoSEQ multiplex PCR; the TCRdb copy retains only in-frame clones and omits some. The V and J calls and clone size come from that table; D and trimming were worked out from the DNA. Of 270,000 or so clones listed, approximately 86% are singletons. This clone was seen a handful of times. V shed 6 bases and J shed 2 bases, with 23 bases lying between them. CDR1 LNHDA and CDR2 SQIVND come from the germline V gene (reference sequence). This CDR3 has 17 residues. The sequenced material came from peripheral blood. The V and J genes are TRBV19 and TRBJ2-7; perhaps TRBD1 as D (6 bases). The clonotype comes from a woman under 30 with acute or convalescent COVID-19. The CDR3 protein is CASRRTVNIFAPYEQYF. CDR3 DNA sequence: TGTGCCAGTAGGAGGACAGTCAACATTTTCGCCCCCTACGAGCAGTACTTC.